This is a list of T cell receptor beta chains from one sample in a study of T cell responses to AZD1222 COVID-19 vaccine. Data came from immunoSEQ multiplex PCR; TCRdb stores just in-frame clones and leaves some out. This sample has tens of thousands of clones; about four fifths occur once, and the top ten carry over 12%. The sequencing used peripheral blood, collected 28 days after the second AZD1222 dose. These receptors were obtained from an adult who received the AZD1222 COVID-19 vaccine. Each CDR3 is given with its conserved first and last residue.

v_gene	j_gene	CDR3aa
TRBV18	TRBJ1-2	CASSPESPGAGYGYTF
TRBV18	TRBJ2-7	CASSSLSALDEQYF
TRBV6-5	TRBJ1-4	CASRPGGPKEKLFF
TRBV2	TRBJ2-1	CASRGGAGGEQFF
TRBV5-6	TRBJ2-7	CASSLVAGGYEQYF
TRBV5-4	TRBJ2-5	CASSLGRDRGQETQYF
TRBV18	TRBJ1-1	CASSQRGTEAFF
TRBV28	TRBJ2-7	CASGGPPSYEQYF
TRBV5-6	TRBJ1-6	CASSSPGLLNSPLHF
TRBV9	TRBJ2-1	CASSGEQQPKPYNEQFF
TRBV19	TRBJ1-6	CASSIDGRGSYNSPLHF